This entry lists 24 T cell receptor beta chains sequenced from one sample in a study of response to subunit inactivated influenza vaccine (dated by TCRdb to between 2017 and 2018). The method was RT-PCR. The sample was run on an Illumina HiSeq 2500. The public reads were run again by TCRdb, first through fastp at Q25 and then through MiXCR, and only productive beta chains were kept. Merged by CDR3 protein, the rows form single entries marked with the most common genes and DNA. This sample holds roughly 570,000 distinct CDR3 sequences; 13% were observed only once. Of the sample, around 12% falls within the top ten clones. Read against the paper, the sample's time point label means: 45 days after influenza vaccine administration. Material: PBMCs from blood, obtained about 40 days after vaccination. These receptors were collected from a man aged 45-65 years who received an inactivated influenza vaccine. Donor details come from another sample of the same person, matched by shared clones.

This clonotype has just a few counts. V is TRBV6-2 or TRBV6-3 and J is TRBJ2-1; weak D call: TRBD1 (5 bases). The CDR3 loop spans 13 amino acids. Trimming cost V 4 bases and J 5 bases, with 9 bases left between them. Germline values: CDR1 MNHEY, CDR2 SVGEGT. CDR3 sequence reads: CASSWQGHNEQFF. CDR3 DNA sequence: TGTGCCAGCAGTTGGCAGGGTCACAATGAGCAGTTCTTC.

This chain joins TRBV9 and TRBJ2-7; 8 bases are shared with TRBD1. Germline trimming cut 3 bases from V and 2 bases from J; bases unmatched to any gene: 4. The CDR3 spans 14 residues. Germline CDR1 SGDLS, CDR2 YYNGEE. CDR3 nucleotide sequence: TGTGCCAGCAGCGCGCAGGACAGGGCCTACGAGCAGTACTTC. Protein product: CASSAQDRAYEQYF.

This clonotype was observed a few times. The chain employs TRBV3-1 and TRBJ2-1; 7 nucleotides agree with TRBD1. This CDR3 region has 15 residues. The V segment lost 2 bases and the J segment 4 bases; nucleotides outside the gene matches: 5. From germline, CDR1 is LGHDT and CDR2 YNNKEL (reference sequence). CDR3 nucleotides: TGTGCCAGCAGCCAACCGGGACAGACGTACAATGAGCAGTTCTTC. Translated, it gives CASSQPGQTYNEQFF.

The chain links TRBV7-2 to TRBJ1-6; possibly TRBD1 for D (6 bases). Trimming took off 1 base at V and 2 bases at J, with 12 bases between the two ends. This CDR3 contains 17 residues. Per the germline V gene, CDR1 is SGHTA and CDR2 is FQGNSA. Here the CDR3 reads CASSLVRRTAYNSPLHF. The CDR3 nucleotides are TGTGCCAGCAGCTTAGTTCGTAGGACAGCCTATAATTCACCCCTCCACTTT.

The chain joins TRBV12-3 or TRBV12-4 to TRBJ2-1; 11 positions match TRBD2. The junction had 8 bases not matched to a gene; V was cut back by 6 bases and J by 4 bases. The CDR3 has 16 amino acids. CDR3 bases: TGTGCCAGCAGAAGTACCGGGACTAGCGGTTACAATGAGCAGTTCTTC. Residues: CASRSTGTSGYNEQFF.

The chain employs TRBV28 and TRBJ2-7; 7 bases line up with TRBD1. This CDR3 is 14 amino acids long. The germline CDR1 and CDR2 sequences are MDHEN and SYDVKM. Losses at the gene ends were 6 bases for V and 6 bases for J; bases not matched to a gene: 11. CDR3 in amino acids: CASSLDRVAIEQYF. The DNA of the CDR3 is TGTGCCAGCAGCCTAGACAGGGTGGCCATCGAGCAGTACTTC. The full variable domain, rest sourced from reference TRBV28 and TRBJ2-7, is DVKVTQSSRYLVKRTGEKVFLECVQDMDHENMFWYRQDPGLGLRLIYFSYDVKMKEKGDIPEGYSVSREKKERFSLILESASTNQTSMYLCASSLDRVAIEQYFGPGTRLTVT.

The chain links TRBV29-1 to TRBJ2-2, with 8 bases aligning to TRBD2. Germline CDR1 and CDR2: SQVTM and ANQGSEA. The CDR3 has 15 residues. With V trimmed by 5 bases and J by 6 bases, 11 bases remained unmatched. The CDR3 DNA is TGCAGCGTTTCCCCGGGGGGGGGGGCCTCCGGGGAGCTGTTTTTT. Translated: CSVSPGGGASGELFF.

The chain joins TRBV12-3 or TRBV12-4 to TRBJ2-1, with 9 bases aligning to TRBD1. This CDR3 contains 17 residues. V dropped 0 bases and J dropped 4; count of bases not matched to a gene: 7. The CDR3 loop is CASSLASGTGRYNEQFF. The CDR3 DNA reads as TGTGCCAGCAGTTTAGCGTCAGGGACAGGGAGGTACAATGAGCAGTTCTTC.

The sample holds many counts of this clonotype. The CDR3 coding sequence is TGTGCCAGCACGGGACTAGCGGGAGTAAATGAGCAGTTCTTC. The encoded protein is CASTGLAGVNEQFF. The chain carries TRBV7-2 and TRBJ2-1; 14 bases agree with TRBD2. The CDR3 is made up of 14 amino acids. The trim removed 7 bases at V and 7 bases at J, leaving 3 bases unmatched. CDR1 and CDR2 (germline): SGHTA, FQGNSA. Supplemented by reference TRBV7-2 and TRBJ2-1, the full variable domain reads GAGVSQSPSNKVTEKGKDVELRCDPISGHTALYWYRQSLGQGLEFLIYFQGNSAPDKSGLPSDRFSAERTGGSVSTLTIQRTQQEDSAVYLCASTGLAGVNEQFFGPGTRLTVL.

The sample holds a few counts of this clonotype. This rearrangement joins TRBV10-3 to TRBJ2-5; tentatively, D is TRBD1 (7 bases). The CDR3 is 13 amino acids. Germline V lookup: CDR1 ENHRY, CDR2 SYGVKD. V dropped 10 bases and J dropped 5 bases, with 17 bases sitting between them. CDR3 sequence: CATTPTGRETQYF. For the CDR3, the DNA is TGTGCCACAACCCCGACAGGGAGGGAGACCCAGTACTTC.

This clonotype was picked up a small number of times. The gene calls are TRBV10-3 and TRBJ2-7, with 10 bases matching TRBD1. This CDR3 is 16 amino acids long. V was clipped by 0 bases and J by 2 bases; unmatched bases: 4. Per germline, CDR1 ENHRY and CDR2 SYGVKD. CDR3 protein: CAISESGGQGPYEQYF. The DNA for the CDR3 is TGTGCCATCAGTGAGTCAGGGGGACAGGGGCCCTACGAGCAGTACTTC.

This clonotype was detected only a few times. The chain employs TRBV20-1 and TRBJ1-5; D is perhaps TRBD1 (5 bases). Trimming left V 1 base short and J 6 bases short, with 13 bases between. CDR3 size: 14 residues. Germline values: CDR1 DFQATT, CDR2 SNEGSKA (reference sequence). The CDR3 here is CSARGGAVGQPQHF. For the CDR3, the DNA is TGCAGTGCTAGAGGAGGGGCAGTGGGTCAGCCCCAGCATTTT.

The chain uses TRBV27 and TRBJ1-1; unclear D gene. The CDR3 runs to 12 residues. CDR1 MNHEY and CDR2 SMNVEV come from the germline V gene (reference sequence). The V end lost 7 bases, the J end lost 5 bases, and 11 bases lay between the germline ends. DNA for the CDR3: TGTGCCAGCAAGTCAACGGGGACTGAAGCTTTCTTT. It is translated as CASKSTGTEAFF.

The rearrangement uses TRBV11-2 and TRBJ2-1; 10 positions match TRBD2. Germline assignment: CDR1 SGHAT and CDR2 FQNNGV. V gave up 0 bases and J gave up 4 bases; unmatched junction bases: 15. The CDR3 loop spans 20 amino acids. For the CDR3, the DNA is TGTGCCAGCAGCTTAGATCGGAGGGGCCTAGCGGGGGCACGATACAATGAGCAGTTCTTC. Encoded protein: CASSLDRRGLAGARYNEQFF.

This clonotype came up many times. The V gene is TRBV29-1, the J gene TRBJ2-7, with TRBD1 identical over 7 bases. The ends lost 4 bases at V and 7 bases at J; junction bases unmatched: 7. The CDR3 spans 12 residues. The germline V gene encodes CDR1 SQVTM and CDR2 ANQGSEA. The CDR3 DNA follows: TGCAGCGTTGTGGGGACAGTTAGGGAGCAGTACTTC. Translation: CSVVGTVREQYF.

Ten or more counts support this clonotype. The J gene is TRBJ2-1, the V gene TRBV7-6, with 10 bases aligning to TRBD2. The CDR3 totals 21 residues. V lost 0 bases, J lost 2 bases, and 16 bases stayed unmatched. Per germline, CDR1 SGHVS and CDR2 FNYEAQ. The CDR3 DNA reads as TGTGCCAGCAGCTTAGCCCGTTGGACTAGCGGAGAGAGGGAAACCTACAATGAGCAGTTCTTC. This encodes CASSLARWTSGERETYNEQFF.

About this clonotype itself: At one boundary the junction diverges from the germline segment, which might be a read error. This rearrangement joins TRBV11-2 to TRBJ2-5; D gene unclear. There are 12 residues in the CDR3. Germline V gene lookup returns CDR1 SGHAT and CDR2 FQNNGV. The CDR3 region has the DNA TGTGGCAGCAGCTCTTACCAAGAGACCCAGTACTTC. Its protein is CGSSSYQETQYF.

As DNA, the CDR3 is TGTGCCAGCAGTTTAACAGGTGGTGGCTACACCTTC. Translating it yields CASSLTGGGYTF. This sequence joins TRBV28 and TRBJ1-2; weak D call: TRBD1 (5 bases). This CDR3 region has 12 residues. Germline V gene data show CDR1 as MDHEN and CDR2 as SYDVKM. The V end lost 2 bases, the J end lost 7 bases, and 8 bases lay between the germline ends.

This clonotype has at least ten counts. The rearrangement joins TRBV7-3 to TRBJ2-1; D is possibly TRBD2 (6 bases). The CDR3 has 16 amino acids. From germline, CDR1 is SGHTA and CDR2 FQGTGA. The ends were cut back, 2 bases at V and 1 base at J, with 12 bases in the middle. The CDR3 nucleotides read TGTGCCAGCAGCTTACCCGGGAGAGGGTCCTACAATGAGCAGTTCTTC. This translates into CASSLPGRGSYNEQFF.

The chain links TRBV6-1 to TRBJ2-1, with 7 bases matching TRBD1. J was trimmed by 5 bases and V by 6 bases; bases with no gene match: 4. The CDR3 sequence is 13 residues long. Germline CDR1 reads MNHNS; CDR2 reads SASEGT. CDR3 residues: CASRGTENNEQFF. The CDR3 coding sequence is TGTGCCAGCAGAGGGACAGAAAACAATGAGCAGTTCTTC.

The sample holds a few counts of this clonotype. The J gene is TRBJ2-2, the V gene TRBV20-1, with TRBD1 matching over 8 bases. The CDR3 is made up of 15 amino acids. The germline V gene has CDR1 DFQATT and CDR2 SNEGSKA (reference sequence). V lost 3 bases, J lost 1 base, and 4 bases stayed unmatched. CDR3 protein: CSARGDRQNTGELFF. For the CDR3, the DNA is TGCAGTGCTAGGGGGGACAGGCAGAACACCGGGGAGCTGTTTTTT.

The CDR3 here is CATSDLERGGLNEQFF. The CDR3 DNA is TGTGCCACCAGTGATTTGGAGCGGGGGGGCCTCAATGAGCAGTTCTTC. This chain uses TRBV24-1 with TRBJ2-1, with TRBD2 identical over 10 bases. V lost 0 bases, J lost 6 bases, and 4 bases stayed unmatched. Germline CDR1 KGHDR, CDR2 SFDVKD. The CDR3 length is 16 residues.

The chain is built from TRBV15 and TRBJ2-3; 7 bases map to TRBD2. V lost 3 bases to trimming and J lost 5 bases; unmatched junction nucleotides: 20. From germline, CDR1 is LNHNV and CDR2 YYDKDF (reference sequence). This CDR3 has 19 amino acids. This chain's CDR3 is CATSSQSARLALWEDTQYF. CDR3 sequence (DNA): TGTGCCACCAGCAGCCAAAGCGCGAGACTAGCTCTTTGGGAAGATACGCAGTATTTT.

The chain couples TRBV6-6 to TRBJ1-1; D is perhaps TRBD1 (5 bases). Germline V lookup: CDR1 MNHNY, CDR2 SVGAGI (reference sequence). V lost 7 bases, J lost 8 bases, and 11 bases lay in between. The CDR3 is made up of 11 amino acids. The CDR3 region has the DNA TGTGCCAGCATGAGTAGGACAGAAGCTTTCTTT. Encoded protein: CASMSRTEAFF.